This T cell receptor (beta chain) was found in a study of Ad26.COV2.S vaccination and SARS-CoV-2 variants. Clones were read by immunoSEQ multiplex PCR, and TCRdb kept only the in-frame ones, dropping some. In the table there are some 300,000 clones, approximately 80% of which are singletons. Germline values: CDR1 MDHEN, CDR2 SYDVKM. V shed 3 bases and J 7 bases; nucleotides not matched to a gene: 2. There are 14 residues in the CDR3. Treatment of the sample: around 19 received Ad26.COV2.S at low or high dose, single or two shots; five or six received placebo; per-sample allocation not given. After the first vaccine or placebo injection, samples were drawn on day 63.

The sequence was obtained from a person aged 18-60 years who received the Ad26.COV2.S COVID-19 vaccine or a placebo. Sequences were derived from peripheral blood, sampled in a trial of Ad26.COV2.S vaccine versus placebo. The rearrangement joins TRBV28 to TRBJ1-6; 8 bases align to TRBD1. CDR3 DNA: TGTGCCAGCAGTTTCGGACAGGGAAATTCACCCCTCCACTTT. Translated: CASSFGQGNSPLHF.